This T cell receptor (beta chain) originates from a study of blood T cell repertoires in COVID-19. In the study overall: There were acute and convalescent COVID-19 samples, and they came from the United States, Italy and Spain. PBMCs, B-cell-depleted T cells, or T cells were the source of the cDNA or gDNA that made up the material.

Original processing methods: Scientists estimated how many nucleated cells there were by amplifying reference gene primers. Using immunoSEQ multiplex PCR, the repertoire was profiled, and TCRdb retains in-frame clones only, with some absent. The DNA was the basis for D and trimming; V, J and clone size are from that table. The sample comprises 100,000 or so clones, around 84% of which are singletons, and around 13% rests with the top ten. The CDR3 has 14 residues. The germline V and J ends were trimmed by 3 bases and 5 bases, with 10 bases remaining between them. Per germline, CDR1 KGHDR and CDR2 SFDVKD.

The sample consisted of peripheral blood. The chain links TRBV24-1 to TRBJ1-5, with a tentative D call TRBD1 (5 bases). This receptor was taken from a woman aged 60 to 75 in a cohort sampled during active or convalescent COVID-19. The CDR3 bases are TGTGCCACCAGTGATACCCGGGGGTATCAGCCCCAGCATTTT. Amino acids: CATSDTRGYQPQHF.